The 21 T cell receptor beta chains in this list originate from one sample, sequenced in a study of OX40 agonist ivuxolimab in advanced cancers. The method was immunoSEQ multiplex PCR; TCRdb's version includes in-frame clones alone and lacks a portion of them. This sample has 3,000 to 3,500 clones, with over 80% found just once. Sequencing was performed on CD4+ or CD8+ T cells sorted from blood, taken in a trial of the OX40 agonist ivuxolimab. The receptor set was obtained from an adult with an advanced solid tumor such as melanoma, head and neck, liver or kidney cancer.

The chain is built from TRBV25-1 and TRBJ2-5; 9 positions agree with TRBD2. Germline V gene data show CDR1 as MGHDK and CDR2 as SYGVNS. This CDR3 region has 13 residues. V shed 5 bases and J 5 bases; nucleotides not matched to a gene: 3. Here the CDR3 reads CASSLAGVETQYF. The CDR3 DNA is TGTGCCAGCAGTTTAGCGGGAGTGGAGACCCAGTACTTC. The full variable domain, completed using reference TRBV25-1 and TRBJ2-5, is EADIYQTPRYLVIGTGKKITLECSQTMGHDKMYWYQQDPGMELHLIHYSYGVNSTEKGDLSSESTVSRIRTEHFPLTLESARPSHTSQYLCASSLAGVETQYFGPGTRLLVL.

The V and J genes are TRBV6-5 and TRBJ2-2; weak D call: TRBD1 (5 bases). V was pared by 8 bases and J by 4 bases, with 17 bases between. The CDR3 length is 15 residues. Germline assignment: CDR1 MNHEY and CDR2 SVGAGI. The CDR3 sequence is CASVNGVGATGELFF. DNA of the CDR3: TGTGCCAGCGTCAATGGGGTAGGGGCCACCGGGGAGCTGTTTTTT.

V and J are TRBV28 and TRBJ1-6, with 10 bases aligning to TRBD1. Germline V gives CDR1 MDHEN, CDR2 SYDVKM. The V segment lost 4 bases and the J segment 5 bases; nucleotides outside the gene matches: 2. The CDR3 has 15 residues. The CDR3 region has the DNA TGTGCCAGCAGTTCCGGGACAGGGGATAATTCACCCCTCCACTTT. Translated, it gives CASSSGTGDNSPLHF.

This rearrangement joins TRBV6-1 to TRBJ2-5, with 7 bases aligning to TRBD1. This CDR3 region has 16 residues. Germline values: CDR1 MNHNS, CDR2 SASEGT. V was pared by 4 bases and J by 2 bases, with 10 bases of the junction left unmatched. CDR3 in amino acids: CASSGDRAQLQETQYF. The CDR3 DNA sequence: TGTGCCAGCAGTGGCGACAGGGCCCAGTTACAAGAGACCCAGTACTTC.

The chain is built from TRBV19 and TRBJ2-7; tentatively, D is TRBD1 (6 bases). Germline V lookup: CDR1 LNHDA, CDR2 SQIVND (reference sequence). Trimming pared 5 bases from V and 2 bases from J, leaving 16 bases between. The CDR3 contains 15 residues. In DNA, the CDR3 is TGTGCCAGTAGTCTTACCGGGACACCCACCTACGAGCAGTACTTC. This codes for CASSLTGTPTYEQYF.

This sequence joins TRBV30 and TRBJ2-1; D not resolved. The germline V gene encodes CDR1 GTSNPN and CDR2 SVGIG (reference sequence). V was cut by 0 bases and J by 5 bases, with 8 bases left in between. The CDR3 contains 13 residues. The CDR3 DNA reads as TGTGCCTGGAGTGTAAGGTGGCACAATGAGCAGTTCTTC. Amino acids: CAWSVRWHNEQFF.

As DNA, the CDR3 is TGTGCCAGCAGTGGGAACCACCACAGGGGTCCCGTCTATGGCTACACCTTC. Amino acids: CASSGNHHRGPVYGYTF. J is TRBJ1-2 and V is TRBV2, with TRBD1 matching over 7 bases. V dropped 4 bases and J dropped 4; count of bases not matched to a gene: 15. CDR1 and CDR2 (germline): SNHLY, FYNNEI. The length of the CDR3 is 17 residues.

The chain has TRBV7-9 and TRBJ1-2; D is undetermined. The CDR3 runs to 12 residues. Germline V gene lookup returns CDR1 SEHNR and CDR2 FQNEAQ (reference sequence). Between the trimmed V and J ends, which lost 4 bases and 8 bases, there was a span of 11 bases. CDR3 sequence (DNA): TGTGCCAGCAGCTCGGGCCCCGACGGCTACACCTTC. Protein: CASSSGPDGYTF.

The chain carries TRBV13 and TRBJ1-1; TRBD1 agrees at 8 bases. The V gene's germline CDR1 is PRHDT and CDR2 FYEKMQ (reference sequence). V lost 5 bases and J lost 11; bases outside the gene matches: 4. CDR3 length equals 11 residues. CDR3 bases: TGTGCCAGCAGCCTGACAGGGGAGGCTTTCTTT. Its protein is CASSLTGEAFF. The whole variable domain, remainder taken from reference TRBV13 and TRBJ1-1, is AAGVIQSPRHLIKEKRETATLKCYPIPRHDTVYWYQQGPGQDPQFLISFYEKMQSDKGSIPDRFSAQQFSDYHSELNMSSLELGDSALYFCASSLTGEAFFGQGTRLTVV.

The rearrangement uses TRBV4-2 and TRBJ1-5; 7 positions match TRBD1. The CDR3 has 15 amino acids. Trimming took 2 bases from V and 3 from J; bases not matched to a gene: 4. Germline lookup yields CDR1 LGHNA and CDR2 YNFKEQ. CDR3 nucleotide sequence: TGTGCCAGCAGCCAAACAGGGGACTACAATCAGCCCCAGCATTTT. Its translation is CASSQTGDYNQPQHF.

The CDR3 is CASSVYRGYEQYF. The CDR3, as DNA: TGTGCCAGCAGCGTGTATCGCGGCTACGAGCAGTACTTC. V usage is TRBV5-4 and J usage is TRBJ2-7, with D unclear. V lost 4 bases, J lost 3 bases, and 11 bases lay in between. The V gene's germline CDR1 is SGHNT and CDR2 YYREEE (reference sequence). The CDR3 has 13 residues.

J is TRBJ1-1 and V is TRBV23-1; D is ambiguous. TRBV23-1 is recorded as an ORF, its role being uncertain. This CDR3 spans 14 amino acids. V was clipped by 8 bases and J by 0 bases, with 13 bases between them. The CDR3 DNA reads TGCGCCAGCCCGTGGGCCGGCTTGAACACTGAAGCTTTCTTT. Translation gives CASPWAGLNTEAFF.

In its sample, this clone was seen once. The chain has TRBV9 and TRBJ2-7; no clear D gene. CDR1 and CDR2 from the germline V gene are SGDLS and YYNGEE. The V and J ends lost 0 bases and 0 bases respectively, with 7 bases between them. The CDR3 runs to 14 residues. For the CDR3, the DNA is TGTGCCAGCAGCGTAGGTTCCGGCTCCTACGAGCAGTACTTC. Translation gives CASSVGSGSYEQYF.

This chain joins TRBV7-9 and TRBJ2-5; D is undetermined. The CDR3 runs to 13 residues. V dropped 4 bases and J dropped 5 bases, with 11 bases sitting between them. From germline, CDR1 is SEHNR and CDR2 FQNEAQ (reference sequence). The CDR3 nucleotides are TGTGCCAGCAGCTCCGGAGTCGGGGAGACCCAGTACTTC. Its translation is CASSSGVGETQYF.

This chain joins TRBV7-6 and TRBJ2-1, with D perhaps matching TRBD1 (8 bases). With 5 bases removed from V and 6 bases from J, the gap between germline ends came to 14 bases. The CDR3 is 14 amino acids. Per germline, CDR1 SGHVS and CDR2 FNYEAQ. In nucleotides, the CDR3 is TGTGCCAGCAGCATACAGGGGGGGGGCAATGAGCAGTTCTTC. This encodes CASSIQGGGNEQFF.

The gene calls are TRBV12-5 and TRBJ2-7, with 7 bases aligning to TRBD2. The germline CDR1 and CDR2 sequences are LGHNT and FRNRAP. This CDR3 comprises 14 residues. Germline trimming cut 7 bases from V and 2 bases from J; bases unmatched to any gene: 8. Here the CDR3 DNA reads TGTGCTAGTGCCTTTTTTGGGACTACCTACGAGCAGTACTTC. Residues: CASAFFGTTYEQYF.

Written as DNA, the CDR3 is TGTGCCAGCAGCGCGTTCCCCCCGGGACTAGCGGGAGTGGAAACAGATACGCAGTATTTT. As protein: CASSAFPPGLAGVETDTQYF. This chain links TRBV7-8 with TRBJ2-3; 14 bases are shared with TRBD2. Germline V gene lookup returns CDR1 SGHVS and CDR2 FQNEAQ. The CDR3 loop spans 20 amino acids. The V and J ends lost 5 bases and 3 bases, in that order; junction bases with no gene match: 16.

The gene calls are TRBV7-6 and TRBJ2-2, with 9 bases fitting TRBD2. V lost 1 base to trimming and J lost 5 bases; unmatched junction nucleotides: 11. Germline V gives CDR1 SGHVS, CDR2 FNYEAQ. The CDR3 length is 18 residues. The CDR3 DNA follows: TGTGCCAGCAGCTTAGATGTAGCGGGAGCGTTAGGTACCGGGGAGCTGTTTTTT. Its translation is CASSLDVAGALGTGELFF.

This chain connects TRBV2 to TRBJ2-1; tentatively, D is TRBD2 (6 bases). V was shortened by 10 bases and J by 0 bases, with 16 bases between the two germline ends. This CDR3 region has 15 residues. Germline values: CDR1 SNHLY, CDR2 FYNNEI. DNA of the CDR3: TGTGCCAAGTCGCCGCTAGCGCCCTCCTACAATGAGCAGTTCTTC. Translation gives CAKSPLAPSYNEQFF.

V and J are TRBV9 and TRBJ2-7, with 7 bases aligning to TRBD2. Germline lookup yields CDR1 SGDLS and CDR2 YYNGEE. The CDR3 contains 14 residues. V was clipped by 2 bases and J by 7 bases; unmatched bases: 9. The CDR3 DNA sequence: TGTGCCAGCAGCGTCGGGACTACCGCTCGGGAGCAGTACTTC. It specifies CASSVGTTAREQYF. The full variable domain, its missing parts supplied by reference TRBV9 and TRBJ2-7, is DSGVTQTPKHLITATGQRVTLRCSPRSGDLSVYWYQQSLDQGLQFLIQYYNGEERAKGNILERFSAQQFPDLHSELNLSSLELGDSALYFCASSVGTTAREQYFGPGTRLTVT.

The chain uses TRBV5-6 and TRBJ2-2, with 8 bases fitting TRBD1. Germline lookup yields CDR1 SGHDT and CDR2 YYEEEE. Unmatched junction bases numbered 6, after V lost 2 bases and J lost 6 bases. The length of the CDR3 is 15 residues. CDR3 region: CASSFGRGRPGELFF. The CDR3 nucleotides read TGTGCCAGCAGCTTCGGCAGGGGGCGCCCCGGGGAGCTGTTTTTT.